This entry concerns a single T cell receptor (beta chain). What it binds is not known. Germline-derived CDR1 and CDR2 are SGHTA and FQGTGA. V lost 2 bases, J lost 8 bases, and 7 bases stayed unmatched. The CDR3 loop spans 15 amino acids. This sample was taken from a study of siplizumab effects on memory and regulatory T cells. Study outcomes and limitations: Whether the proliferating Tregs (from siplizumab cultures) were suppressive was not confirmed. Memory cells seemed less diverse than naive T cells, which seemed major alloresponse contributors. With siplizumab, cumulative frequency of CD4+ memory-derived alloreactive sequences dropped significantly.

Assays were performed on roughly 10^5 TCR templates per sample. Assay: immunoSEQ multiplex PCR; the TCRdb copy retains only in-frame clones and omits some. Of some 100,000 clones listed, just over 90% are singletons. Source material: Tregs sorted from blood. The receptor's source is a human donor in good health. The chain joins TRBV7-3 to TRBJ2-1; 9 bases are a match to TRBD2. The CDR3 region is CASSLGLAGLDEQFF. The CDR3 bases are TGTGCCAGCAGCTTAGGGCTAGCGGGATTGGATGAGCAGTTCTTC.